The 8 T cell receptor beta chains in this list originate from one sample, sequenced in a study of PD-1 blockade in classical Hodgkin lymphoma. All the patients suffered relapse after autologous stem cell transplantation, and brentuximab vedotin exposure differed. Produced via immunoSEQ multiplex PCR; TCRdb's table is partial and in-frame only. The sample shows approximately 43,000 clones, 86% of them seen only once. Specimen: peripheral blood mononuclear cells (PBMCs), collected before the second cycle of nivolumab. The receptor source for this set is a human donor with classical Hodgkin lymphoma.

The chain uses TRBV9 and TRBJ2-1; a possible D gene is TRBD2 (5 bases). Trimming stripped 3 bases from V and 7 bases from J, with 14 bases between. Germline V CDR1 and CDR2: SGDLS, YYNGEE. The CDR3 loop spans 14 amino acids. The CDR3: CASSAPGGVNEQFF. CDR3 in DNA: TGTGCCAGCAGCGCCCCTGGAGGAGTGAATGAGCAGTTCTTC.

The CDR3 region has the DNA TGTGCCAGCAGTCCTCCAGGGTTGGGGGAGACCAATCAGCCCCAGCATTTT. It translates to CASSPPGLGETNQPQHF. The chain has TRBV28 and TRBJ1-5; D is perhaps TRBD1 (5 bases). CDR1 is MDHEN and CDR2 is SYDVKM in the germline V gene. V shed 5 bases and J shed 3 bases, with 20 bases lying between them. The CDR3 covers 17 residues.

The chain joins TRBV4-2 to TRBJ2-7; no definite D call. The CDR3 spans 13 residues. Germline V CDR1 and CDR2: LGHNA, YNFKEQ. The ends were cut back, 1 base at V and 4 bases at J, with 8 bases in the middle. The CDR3 is CASSQGDGYEQYF. In nucleotides, the CDR3 is TGTGCCAGCAGCCAAGGTGACGGTTACGAGCAGTACTTC.

V usage is TRBV28 and J usage is TRBJ1-1, with TRBD1 identical over 9 bases. CDR1 MDHEN and CDR2 SYDVKM come from the germline V gene. The CDR3 loop spans 13 amino acids. The V and J ends lost 1 base and 11 bases, in that order; junction bases with no gene match: 5. For the CDR3, the DNA is TGTGCCAGCAGTTTATTAGGACAGGGGAACGCTTTCTTT. This translates into CASSLLGQGNAFF.

The rearrangement joins TRBV2 to TRBJ1-1; tentatively, D is TRBD1 (6 bases). V was pared by 4 bases and J by 3 bases, with 12 bases between. The CDR3 runs 14 residues. Germline values: CDR1 SNHLY, CDR2 FYNNEI. This CDR3 reads CASSVSGGYTEAFF. In DNA, the CDR3 is TGTGCCAGCAGTGTCTCCGGGGGCTACACTGAAGCTTTCTTT.

This sequence joins TRBV28 and TRBJ1-1; TRBD1 agrees at 8 bases. This CDR3 is 16 amino acids long. J gave up 11 bases and V 2 bases, and 16 bases lay outside the gene matches. Per germline, CDR1 MDHEN and CDR2 SYDVKM. The CDR3 spells CASSLIGQGINRRAFF. The CDR3 bases are TGTGCCAGCAGTTTAATTGGACAGGGTATCAATAGAAGGGCTTTCTTT.

V usage is TRBV19 and J usage is TRBJ2-7; no clear D gene. There are 13 residues in the CDR3. Looked up from germline, CDR1 is LNHDA and CDR2 is SQIVND (reference sequence). V was pared by 3 bases and J by 3 bases, with 9 bases between. CDR3 sequence (DNA): TGTGCCAGTAGTATCAGTACACACTACGAGCAGTACTTC. Protein sequence: CASSISTHYEQYF.

The genes are TRBV7-3 and TRBJ2-7, with TRBD1 matching over 7 bases. The CDR3 is 13 residues long. Germline values: CDR1 SGHTA, CDR2 FQGTGA. V gave up 5 bases and J gave up 3 bases; unmatched junction bases: 4. CDR3 sequence reads: CASSPRQGYEQYF. Here the CDR3 DNA reads TGTGCCAGCAGCCCCCGACAGGGCTACGAGCAGTACTTC.